Only a few counts were recorded for the clone carrying this T cell receptor beta chain. The sample originates from a study of identical twins. Each CDR3 protein is one row after TCRdb ran MiXCR on the 5' RACE reads. The sample consists of approximately 700,000 distinct CDR3 sequences, roughly 6% of them appearing once. Every one of the donors was a healthy Caucasian. Sequencing was performed on naive T cells sorted from blood. The source is a man between 18 and 35 years old in good health.

CDR3 sequence reads: CASSDLRGDRKNIQYF. The CDR3 nucleotides read TGTGCCAGCAGCGATCTGAGAGGGGACCGAAAAAACATTCAGTACTTC. The chain links TRBV14 to TRBJ2-4; D is tentatively TRBD1 or TRBD2 (5 bases each). CDR3 size: 16 residues. Germline CDR1 SGHDN, CDR2 FVKESK. Between the trimmed V and J ends, which lost 5 bases and 4 bases, there was a span of 18 bases.